The 20 T cell receptor beta chains below were found in one sample sequenced in a study of T-cell memory formation after mild COVID-19. TCRdb re-analysed the 5' RACE reads in MiXCR, keeping a single row per CDR3 protein. The data show around 440,000 distinct CDR3 sequences, with about 20% seen just once and more than 9% held by the top ten. Sequencing used PBMCs or a T cell subset sorted from them (not recorded which). These receptors originate from an adult woman who had mild COVID-19 (a few samples of this study predate the infection). Cell type and time point are not known.

This clonotype was observed a handful of times. V gene TRBV6-6 combines with J gene TRBJ2-2, with 11 bases identical to TRBD1. The ends lost 6 bases at V and 4 bases at J; junction bases unmatched: 4. The CDR3 contains 15 residues. Germline loops: CDR1 MNHNY, CDR2 SVGAGI (reference sequence). The CDR3, as DNA: TGTGCCAGCAGAGCCGGGACAGGGGGCACCGGGGAGCTGTTTTTT. Translated, it gives CASRAGTGGTGELFF.

The rearrangement joins TRBV4-1 to TRBJ1-4; possibly TRBD1 for D (5 bases). This CDR3 is 14 amino acids long. The ends were cut back, 3 bases at V and 7 bases at J, with 12 bases in the middle. The germline CDR1 and CDR2 sequences are MGHRA and YSYEKL. For the CDR3, the DNA is TGCGCCAGCAGCCAGCCTGGGGCGCTTGAAAAACTGTTTTTT. Translation gives CASSQPGALEKLFF.

This clonotype showed up just a few times. V usage is TRBV6-2 or TRBV6-3 and J usage is TRBJ1-1; D unresolved. Deletions cut 2 bases from V and 8 bases from J, with 6 bases between. Germline CDR1 and CDR2: MNHEY and SVGEGT. The CDR3 sequence is 11 residues long. As DNA, the CDR3 is TGTGCCAGCAGTTACGTGCGGGAAGCTTTCTTT. This gives the protein CASSYVREAFF.

This clonotype was counted a few times. The genes are TRBV7-2 and TRBJ2-1, with TRBD2 matching over 13 bases. The CDR3 covers 19 residues. Germline V gene data show CDR1 as SGHTA and CDR2 as FQGNSA. Trimming removed 2 bases from V and 3 bases from J; junction bases left unmatched: 10. In DNA form, the CDR3 reads TGTGCCAGCAGCTTAAAGGGACTAGCGGGAAGGGTAGACTACAATGAGCAGTTCTTC. This translates into CASSLKGLAGRVDYNEQFF.

This clonotype was seen a few times. The gene calls are TRBV7-9 and TRBJ2-7; 7 nucleotides line up with TRBD2. Per germline, CDR1 SEHNR and CDR2 FQNEAQ (reference sequence). The CDR3 loop spans 17 amino acids. V trimming: 1 base; J trimming: 0 bases; junction bases outside the gene matches: 9. CDR3 residues: CASSLGQRDWLSYEQYF. DNA for the CDR3: TGTGCCAGCAGCTTAGGGCAGCGGGATTGGCTCTCCTACGAGCAGTACTTC.

The J gene is TRBJ2-1, the V gene TRBV5-1; a possible D gene is TRBD2 (6 bases). V was trimmed by 7 bases and J by 7 bases, leaving 18 bases between them. Germline V CDR1 and CDR2: SGHRS, YFSETQ. The CDR3 consists of 14 residues. CDR3 sequence reads: CASSVGGDANEQFF. DNA of the CDR3: TGCGCCAGCTCCGTGGGCGGGGACGCTAATGAGCAGTTCTTC. The full variable domain, completed using reference TRBV5-1 and TRBJ2-1, is KAGVTQTPRYLIKTRGQQVTLSCSPISGHRSVSWYQQTPGQGLQFLFEYFSETQRNKGNFPGRFSGRQFSNSRSEMNVSTLELGDSALYLCASSVGGDANEQFFGPGTRLTVL.

The chain is built from TRBV18 and TRBJ2-1; D gene uncertain. Trimming removed 6 bases from V and 2 bases from J, with 8 bases in between. Germline lookup yields CDR1 KGHSH and CDR2 LQKENI. This CDR3 comprises 13 residues. CDR3 sequence: CASSVAAYNEQFF. CDR3 nucleotides: TGTGCCAGCTCCGTCGCGGCCTACAATGAGCAGTTCTTC.

CDR3 coding DNA: TGCAGTGCTAGACTGGTCGACTACGAGCAGTACTTC. It is translated as CSARLVDYEQYF. The chain combines TRBV20-1 with TRBJ2-7; no clear D. The CDR3 runs to 12 residues. V lost 2 bases and J 3 bases, leaving 8 bases between the germline ends. Germline assignment: CDR1 DFQATT and CDR2 SNEGSKA (reference sequence).

This clonotype was counted many times. V usage is TRBV7-2 and J usage is TRBJ2-7, with D perhaps matching TRBD2 (5 bases). Germline lookup yields CDR1 SGHTA and CDR2 FQGNSA. V was clipped by 1 base and J by 3 bases, with 7 bases between them. This CDR3 is 13 amino acids long. CDR3 protein: CASSLGRDYEQYF. The CDR3, as DNA: TGTGCCAGCAGCTTAGGCCGGGACTACGAGCAGTACTTC.

This clonotype was seen a handful of times. The chain is built from TRBV2 and TRBJ2-1; 7 nucleotides agree with TRBD1. The length of the CDR3 is 17 residues. Germline V gene data show CDR1 as SNHLY and CDR2 as FYNNEI. Trimming at V came to 6 bases and at J to 2 bases, leaving 13 bases not matched to a gene. The CDR3 DNA is TGTGCCAGCAGAGAAAAAGGGACAGTTCAAGCCTACAATGAGCAGTTCTTC. Amino acid sequence: CASREKGTVQAYNEQFF.

This clonotype turned up a few times. This chain uses TRBV2 with TRBJ2-7, with a tentative D call TRBD2 (5 bases). This CDR3 is built from 14 residues. The V end was cut by 7 bases, the J end by 2 bases, with 15 bases between. Germline V CDR1 and CDR2: SNHLY, FYNNEI. CDR3 bases: TGTGCCAGCACGCCATGGGAGTTCCCCTACGAGCAGTACTTC. Translating it yields CASTPWEFPYEQYF.

The chain couples TRBV4-2 to TRBJ2-5; possibly TRBD2 for D (5 bases). The ends were cut back, 4 bases at V and 0 bases at J, with 12 bases in the middle. The CDR3 has 15 residues. Per the germline V gene, CDR1 is LGHNA and CDR2 is YNFKEQ. Written as DNA, the CDR3 is TGTGCCAGCAGCCCCGTGGAGGTCCACCAAGAGACCCAGTACTTC. This encodes CASSPVEVHQETQYF.

V and J are TRBV6-5 and TRBJ1-2; D possibly corresponds to TRBD1 (5 bases). Trimming left V 0 bases short and J 8 bases short, with 13 bases between. In germline, CDR1 is MNHEY, CDR2 SVGAGI. The CDR3 extends over 14 amino acids. CDR3 region: CASSYSGEPWGYTF. The CDR3, as DNA: TGTGCCAGCAGTTACTCAGGGGAGCCTTGGGGCTACACCTTC.

This clonotype was seen ten or more times. The CDR3 spells CASSSGPTGAFF. CDR3 nucleotides: TGTGCCAGCAGCTCCGGACCGACCGGGGCTTTCTTT. The chain has TRBV7-9 and TRBJ1-1; D not resolved. V lost 4 bases, J lost 11 bases, and 14 bases lay in between. CDR1 and CDR2 (germline): SEHNR, FQNEAQ (reference sequence). The CDR3 extends over 12 amino acids.

This clonotype came up a few times. The rearrangement uses TRBV15 and TRBJ1-5; 7 bases line up with TRBD1. Looked up from germline, CDR1 is LNHNV and CDR2 is YYDKDF (reference sequence). The CDR3 has 17 amino acids. Trimming cost V 0 bases and J 0 bases; bases outside gene matches: 5. CDR3 loop: CATSRDRTGDSNQPQHF. DNA of the CDR3: TGTGCCACCAGCAGAGATCGCACAGGGGATAGCAATCAGCCCCAGCATTTT.

V usage is TRBV12-3 or TRBV12-4 and J usage is TRBJ2-3; 8 positions agree with TRBD1. V lost 4 bases and J lost 1; bases outside the gene matches: 7. The CDR3 runs 16 residues. The CDR3 DNA reads TGTGCCAGCAGTTCAAGGACAGGGAAAGGCACAGATACGCAGTATTTT. This translates into CASSSRTGKGTDTQYF.

The chain uses TRBV6-5 and TRBJ2-7; TRBD1 matches at 8 bases. The germline gives CDR1 MNHEY, CDR2 SVGAGI. This CDR3 has 14 amino acids. J was trimmed by 0 bases and V by 7 bases; bases with no gene match: 5. CDR3 bases: TGTGCCAGCATTAAAGACAGGGGCTCCTACGAGCAGTACTTC. Translating gives CASIKDRGSYEQYF.

This clonotype was counted a few times. The rearrangement links TRBV6-5 to TRBJ2-5; a weak D match, TRBD2 (5 bases). Trimming cost V 0 bases and J 5 bases, with 13 bases left between them. The germline V gene encodes CDR1 MNHEY and CDR2 SVGAGI. The CDR3 consists of 15 residues. CDR3 nucleotide sequence: TGTGCCAGCAGTTACTCGAGGACTTCTGCCGAGACCCAGTACTTC. Protein sequence: CASSYSRTSAETQYF.

A few counts support this clonotype. The J gene is TRBJ2-1, the V gene TRBV20-1; D unresolved. Per the germline V gene, CDR1 is DFQATT and CDR2 is SNEGSKA (reference sequence). V gave up 5 bases and J gave up 0 bases, with 14 bases separating them. The CDR3 is made up of 15 amino acids. This chain's CDR3 is CSALRTESSYNEQFF. The CDR3 DNA reads as TGCAGTGCTCTACGGACGGAAAGCTCCTACAATGAGCAGTTCTTC.

The chain has TRBV4-1 and TRBJ2-5; 10 bases map to TRBD2. After removal of 7 bases from V and 5 bases from J, the junction contained 13 bases not matched to a gene. Per the germline V gene, CDR1 is MGHRA and CDR2 is YSYEKL. The CDR3 totals 16 residues. In DNA, the CDR3 is TGCGCCAGCACCACCCAAGCCTGGACTAGCGGTGAGACCCAGTACTTC. Translation gives CASTTQAWTSGETQYF.